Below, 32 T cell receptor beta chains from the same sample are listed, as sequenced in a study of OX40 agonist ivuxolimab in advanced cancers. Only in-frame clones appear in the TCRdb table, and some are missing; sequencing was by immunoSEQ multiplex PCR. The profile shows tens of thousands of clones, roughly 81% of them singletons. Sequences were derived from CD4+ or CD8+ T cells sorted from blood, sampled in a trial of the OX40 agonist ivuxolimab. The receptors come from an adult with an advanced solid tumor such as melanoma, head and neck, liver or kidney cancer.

CDR3 nucleotides: TGTGCCAACACTCCTGAAACTGCTACACGTGCGGCCCAGTACTTC. Its translation is CANTPETATRAAQYF. The chain carries TRBV2 and TRBJ2-5; D is undetermined. The CDR3 has 15 amino acids. CDR1 and CDR2 (germline): SNHLY, FYNNEI. The V end was cut by 10 bases, the J end by 9 bases, with 27 bases between. Looking up the rest from reference TRBV2 and TRBJ2-5 gives the full variable domain: EPEVTQTPSHQVTQMGQEVILRCVPISNHLYFYWYRQILGQKVEFLVSFYNNEISEKSEIFDDQFSVERPDGSNFTLKIRSTKLEDSAMYFCANTPETATRAAQYFGPGTRLLVL.

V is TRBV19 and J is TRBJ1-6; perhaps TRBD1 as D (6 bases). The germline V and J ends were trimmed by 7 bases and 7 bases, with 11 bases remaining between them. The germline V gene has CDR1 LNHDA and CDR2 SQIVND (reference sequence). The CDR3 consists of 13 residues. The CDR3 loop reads CASTFGQNSPLHF. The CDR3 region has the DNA TGTGCCAGTACCTTTGGACAGAATTCACCCCTCCACTTT.

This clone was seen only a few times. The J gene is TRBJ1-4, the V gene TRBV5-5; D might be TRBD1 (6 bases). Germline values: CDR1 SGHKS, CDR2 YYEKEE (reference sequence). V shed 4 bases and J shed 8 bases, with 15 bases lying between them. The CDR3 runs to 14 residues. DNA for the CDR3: TGTGCCAGCAGCCTCGGCGGGGGGCAGGAAAAACTGTTTTTT. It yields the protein CASSLGGGQEKLFF.

The CDR3 coding sequence is TGTGCCACCGCCTCCGAACGGGACGGCAGAAACACCATATATTTT. Protein product: CATASERDGRNTIYF. This sequence joins TRBV25-1 and TRBJ1-3, with D tentatively TRBD1 (5 bases). Trimming pared 10 bases from V and 5 bases from J, leaving 21 bases between. CDR3 length equals 15 residues. Germline V lookup: CDR1 MGHDK, CDR2 SYGVNS.

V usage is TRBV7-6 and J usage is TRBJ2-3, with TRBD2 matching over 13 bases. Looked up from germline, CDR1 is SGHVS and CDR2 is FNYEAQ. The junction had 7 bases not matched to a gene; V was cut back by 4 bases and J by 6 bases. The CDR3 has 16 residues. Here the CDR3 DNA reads TGTGCCAGCAGCTCCGGACTAGCGGGAGCTGTGGATACGCAGTATTTT. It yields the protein CASSSGLAGAVDTQYF.

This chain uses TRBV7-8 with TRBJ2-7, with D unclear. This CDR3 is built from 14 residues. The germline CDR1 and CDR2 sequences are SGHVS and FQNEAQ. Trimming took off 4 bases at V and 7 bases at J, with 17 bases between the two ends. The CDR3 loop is CASSSGPAPKEQYF. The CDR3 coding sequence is TGTGCCAGCAGCTCCGGTCCGGCCCCTAAGGAGCAGTACTTC.

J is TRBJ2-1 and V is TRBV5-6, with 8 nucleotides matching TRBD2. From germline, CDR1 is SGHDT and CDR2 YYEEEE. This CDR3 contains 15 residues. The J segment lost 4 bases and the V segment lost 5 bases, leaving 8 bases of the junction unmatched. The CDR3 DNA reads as TGTGCCAGCAGGATTATAGCGGGACCATACAATGAGCAGTTCTTC. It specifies CASRIIAGPYNEQFF.

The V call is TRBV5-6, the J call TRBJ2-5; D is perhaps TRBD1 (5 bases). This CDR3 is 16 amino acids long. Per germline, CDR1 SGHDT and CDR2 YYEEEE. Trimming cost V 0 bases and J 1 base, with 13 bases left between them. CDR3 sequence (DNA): TGTGCCAGCAGCTTGGACAGGACACTATTCCAAGAGACCCAGTACTTC. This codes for CASSLDRTLFQETQYF.

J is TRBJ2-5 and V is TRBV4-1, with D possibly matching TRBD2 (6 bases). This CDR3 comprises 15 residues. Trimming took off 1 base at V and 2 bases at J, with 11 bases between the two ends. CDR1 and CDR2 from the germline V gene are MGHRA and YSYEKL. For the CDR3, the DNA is TGCGCCAGCAGCCAAGGCGGGACGCTACAAGAGACCCAGTACTTC. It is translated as CASSQGGTLQETQYF.

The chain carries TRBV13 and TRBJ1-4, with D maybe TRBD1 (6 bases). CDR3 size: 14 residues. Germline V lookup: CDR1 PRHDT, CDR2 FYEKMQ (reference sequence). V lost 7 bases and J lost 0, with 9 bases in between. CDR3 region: CASTGDATNEKLFF. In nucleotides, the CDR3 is TGTGCCAGCACAGGGGATGCAACTAATGAAAAACTGTTTTTT.

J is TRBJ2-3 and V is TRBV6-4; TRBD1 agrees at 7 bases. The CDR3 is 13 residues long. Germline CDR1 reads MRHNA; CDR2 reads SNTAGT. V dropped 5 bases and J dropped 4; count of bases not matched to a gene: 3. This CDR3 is CASSTGEADTQYF. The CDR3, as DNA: TGTGCCAGCAGTACAGGGGAAGCAGATACGCAGTATTTT.

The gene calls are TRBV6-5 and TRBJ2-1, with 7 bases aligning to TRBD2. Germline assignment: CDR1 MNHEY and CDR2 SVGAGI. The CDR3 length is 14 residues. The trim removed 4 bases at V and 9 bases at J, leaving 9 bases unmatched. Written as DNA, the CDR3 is TGTGCCAGCAGTTCGGGGCTAGCGGCCCCTGAGCAGTTCTTC. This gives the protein CASSSGLAAPEQFF.

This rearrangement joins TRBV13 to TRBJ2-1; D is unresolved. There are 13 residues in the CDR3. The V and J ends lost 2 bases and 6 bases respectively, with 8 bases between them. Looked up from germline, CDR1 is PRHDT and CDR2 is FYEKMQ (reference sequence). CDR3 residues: CASSLTSANEQFF. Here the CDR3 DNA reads TGTGCCAGCAGCTTAACAAGTGCCAATGAGCAGTTCTTC.

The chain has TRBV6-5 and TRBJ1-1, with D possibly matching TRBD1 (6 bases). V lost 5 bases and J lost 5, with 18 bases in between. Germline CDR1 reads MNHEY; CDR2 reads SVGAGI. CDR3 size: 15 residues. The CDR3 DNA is TGTGCCAGCAGTCCTATTACAGGGTTTTCGACTGAAGCTTTCTTT. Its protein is CASSPITGFSTEAFF.

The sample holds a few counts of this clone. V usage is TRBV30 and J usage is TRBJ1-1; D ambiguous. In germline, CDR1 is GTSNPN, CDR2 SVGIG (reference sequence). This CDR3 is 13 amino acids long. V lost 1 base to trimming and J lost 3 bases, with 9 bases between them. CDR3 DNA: TGTGCCTGGAGTGACATCGGGGACACTGAAGCTTTCTTT. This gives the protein CAWSDIGDTEAFF.

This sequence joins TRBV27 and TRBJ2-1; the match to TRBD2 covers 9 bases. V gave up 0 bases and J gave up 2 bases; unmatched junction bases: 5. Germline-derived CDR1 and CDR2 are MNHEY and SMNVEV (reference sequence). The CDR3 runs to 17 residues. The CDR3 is CASSLSTWTSAYNEQFF. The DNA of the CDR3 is TGTGCCAGCAGTTTATCGACGTGGACTAGCGCCTACAATGAGCAGTTCTTC.

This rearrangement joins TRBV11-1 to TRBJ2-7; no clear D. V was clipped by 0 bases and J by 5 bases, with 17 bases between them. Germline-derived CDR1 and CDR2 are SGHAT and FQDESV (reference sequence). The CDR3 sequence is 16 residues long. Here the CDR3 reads CASSLALLDSANEQYF. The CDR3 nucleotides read TGTGCCAGCAGCTTAGCGCTGTTAGATTCCGCGAACGAGCAGTACTTC.

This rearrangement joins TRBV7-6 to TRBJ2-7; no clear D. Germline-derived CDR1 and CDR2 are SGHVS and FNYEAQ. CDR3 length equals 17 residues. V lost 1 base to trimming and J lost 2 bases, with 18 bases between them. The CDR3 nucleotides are TGTGCCAGCAGCTTAGAACCCCGCCCGGTTCGAACCTACGAGCAGTACTTC. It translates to CASSLEPRPVRTYEQYF.

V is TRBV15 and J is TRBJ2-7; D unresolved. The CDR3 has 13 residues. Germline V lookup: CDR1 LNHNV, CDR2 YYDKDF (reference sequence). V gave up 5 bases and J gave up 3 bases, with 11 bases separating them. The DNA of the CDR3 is TGTGCCACCAGCGACGGGCACTACTACGAGCAGTACTTC. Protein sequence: CATSDGHYYEQYF. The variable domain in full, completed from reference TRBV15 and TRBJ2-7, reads DAMVIQNPRYQVTQFGKPVTLSCSQTLNHNVMYWYQQKSSQAPKLLFHYYDKDFNNEADTPDNFQSRRPNTSFCFLDIRSPGLGDTAMYLCATSDGHYYEQYFGPGTRLTVT.

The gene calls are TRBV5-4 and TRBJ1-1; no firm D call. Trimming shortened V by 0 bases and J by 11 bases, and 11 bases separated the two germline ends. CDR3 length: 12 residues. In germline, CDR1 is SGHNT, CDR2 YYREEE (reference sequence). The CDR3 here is CASSLEATQAFF. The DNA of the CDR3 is TGTGCCAGCAGCTTGGAGGCGACACAGGCTTTCTTT.

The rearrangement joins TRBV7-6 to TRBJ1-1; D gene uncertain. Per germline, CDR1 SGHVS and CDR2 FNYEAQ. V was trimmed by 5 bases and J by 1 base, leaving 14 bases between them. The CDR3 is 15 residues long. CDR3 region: CASSLSRGKNTEAFF. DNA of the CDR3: TGTGCCAGCAGCCTAAGTCGTGGAAAGAACACTGAAGCTTTCTTT.

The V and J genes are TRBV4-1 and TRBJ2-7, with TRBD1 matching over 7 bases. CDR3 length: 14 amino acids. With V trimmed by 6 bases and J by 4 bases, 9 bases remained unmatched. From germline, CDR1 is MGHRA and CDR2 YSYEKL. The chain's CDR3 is CASSPYRDSYEQYF. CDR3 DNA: TGCGCCAGCAGTCCCTACCGGGACAGTTACGAGCAGTACTTC.

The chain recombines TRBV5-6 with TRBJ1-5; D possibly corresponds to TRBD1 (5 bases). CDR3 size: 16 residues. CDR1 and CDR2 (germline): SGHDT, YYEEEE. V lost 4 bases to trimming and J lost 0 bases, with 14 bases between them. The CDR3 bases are TGTGCCAGCAGCCGTGGACGGGGCCATAGCAATCAGCCCCAGCATTTT. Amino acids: CASSRGRGHSNQPQHF.

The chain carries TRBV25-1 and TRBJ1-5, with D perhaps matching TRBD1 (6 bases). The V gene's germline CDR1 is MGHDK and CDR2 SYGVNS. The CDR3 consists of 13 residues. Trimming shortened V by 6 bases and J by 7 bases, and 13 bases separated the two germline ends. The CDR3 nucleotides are TGTGCCAGCAGCTTACAGGGACGGCAGCCCCAGCATTTT. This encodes CASSLQGRQPQHF.

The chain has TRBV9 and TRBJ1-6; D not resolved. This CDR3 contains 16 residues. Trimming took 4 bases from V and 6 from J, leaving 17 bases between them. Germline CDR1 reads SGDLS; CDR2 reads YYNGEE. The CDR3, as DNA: TGTGCCAGCAGCCCAAGACTGGAGCCTATTAATTCACCCCTCCACTTT. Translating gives CASSPRLEPINSPLHF.

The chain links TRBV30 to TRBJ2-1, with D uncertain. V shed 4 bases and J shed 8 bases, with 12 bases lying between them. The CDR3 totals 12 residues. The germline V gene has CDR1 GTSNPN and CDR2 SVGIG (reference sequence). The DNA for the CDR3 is TGTGCCTGGATCTTATCCGACGATGAGCAGTTCTTC. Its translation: CAWILSDDEQFF.

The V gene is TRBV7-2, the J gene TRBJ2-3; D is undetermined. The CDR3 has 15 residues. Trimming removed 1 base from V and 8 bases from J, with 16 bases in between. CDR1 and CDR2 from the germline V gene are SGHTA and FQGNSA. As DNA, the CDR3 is TGTGCCAGCAGCTTAGATCTTGGGGTCCTAAGTACGCAGTATTTT. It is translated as CASSLDLGVLSTQYF.

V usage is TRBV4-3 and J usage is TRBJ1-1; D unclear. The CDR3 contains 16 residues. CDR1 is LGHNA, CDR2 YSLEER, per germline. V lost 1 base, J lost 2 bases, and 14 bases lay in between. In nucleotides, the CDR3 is TGCGCCAGCAGCCAAGCGACGGTACTTCTTAACACTGAAGCTTTCTTT. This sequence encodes CASSQATVLLNTEAFF.

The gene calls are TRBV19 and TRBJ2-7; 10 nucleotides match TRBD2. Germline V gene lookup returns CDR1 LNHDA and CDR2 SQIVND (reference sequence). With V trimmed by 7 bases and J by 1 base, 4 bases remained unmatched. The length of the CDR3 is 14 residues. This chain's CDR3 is CASNPSGSSYEQYF. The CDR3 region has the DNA TGTGCCAGTAACCCTAGCGGGAGTTCCTACGAGCAGTACTTC.

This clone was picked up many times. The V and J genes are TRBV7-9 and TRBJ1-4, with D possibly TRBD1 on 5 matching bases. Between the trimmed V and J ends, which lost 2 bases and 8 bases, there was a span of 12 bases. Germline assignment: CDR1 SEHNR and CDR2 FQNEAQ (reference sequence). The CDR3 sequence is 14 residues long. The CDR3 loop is CASSLLLGGEKLFF. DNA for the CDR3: TGTGCCAGCAGCTTATTGCTGGGGGGGGAAAAACTGTTTTTT.

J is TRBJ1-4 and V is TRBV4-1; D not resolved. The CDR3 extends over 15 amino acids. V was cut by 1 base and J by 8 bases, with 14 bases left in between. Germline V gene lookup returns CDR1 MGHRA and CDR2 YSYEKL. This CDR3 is CASSQVEGLWEKLFF. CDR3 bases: TGCGCCAGCAGCCAAGTAGAAGGTCTGTGGGAAAAACTGTTTTTT.

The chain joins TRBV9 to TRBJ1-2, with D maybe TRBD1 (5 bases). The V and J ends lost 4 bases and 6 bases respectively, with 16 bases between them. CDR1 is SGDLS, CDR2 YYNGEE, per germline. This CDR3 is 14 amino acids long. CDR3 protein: CASSPRGGTHGYTF. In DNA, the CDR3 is TGTGCCAGCAGCCCCCGGGGGGGTACTCATGGCTACACCTTC.